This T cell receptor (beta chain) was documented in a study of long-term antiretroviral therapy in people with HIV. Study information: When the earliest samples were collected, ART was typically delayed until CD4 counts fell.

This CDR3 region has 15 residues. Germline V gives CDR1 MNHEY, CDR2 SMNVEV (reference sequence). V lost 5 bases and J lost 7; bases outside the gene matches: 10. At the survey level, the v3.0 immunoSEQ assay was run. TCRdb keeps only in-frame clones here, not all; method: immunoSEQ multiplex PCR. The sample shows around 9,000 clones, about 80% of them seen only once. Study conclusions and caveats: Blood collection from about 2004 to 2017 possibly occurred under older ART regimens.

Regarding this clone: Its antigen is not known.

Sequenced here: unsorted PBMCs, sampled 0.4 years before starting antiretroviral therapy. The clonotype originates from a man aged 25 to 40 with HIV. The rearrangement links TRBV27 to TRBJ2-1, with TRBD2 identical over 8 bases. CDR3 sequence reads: CASSTPSGTRNEQFF. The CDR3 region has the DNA TGTGCCAGCAGTACCCCTTCCGGGACTAGGAATGAGCAGTTCTTC.